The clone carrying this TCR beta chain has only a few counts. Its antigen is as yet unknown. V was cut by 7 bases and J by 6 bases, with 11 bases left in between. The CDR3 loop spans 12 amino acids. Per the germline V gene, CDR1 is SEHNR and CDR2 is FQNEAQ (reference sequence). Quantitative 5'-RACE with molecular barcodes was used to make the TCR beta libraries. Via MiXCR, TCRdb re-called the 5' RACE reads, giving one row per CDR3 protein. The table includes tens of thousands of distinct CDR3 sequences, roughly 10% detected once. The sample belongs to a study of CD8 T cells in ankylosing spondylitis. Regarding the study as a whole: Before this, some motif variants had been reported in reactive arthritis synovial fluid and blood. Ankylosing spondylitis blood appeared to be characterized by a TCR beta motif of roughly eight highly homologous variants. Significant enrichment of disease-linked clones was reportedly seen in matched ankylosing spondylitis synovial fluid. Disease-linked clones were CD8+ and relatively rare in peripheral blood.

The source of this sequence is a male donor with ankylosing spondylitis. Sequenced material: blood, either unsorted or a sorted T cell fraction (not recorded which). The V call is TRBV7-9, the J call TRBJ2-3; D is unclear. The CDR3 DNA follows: TGTGCCAGCACCTCCCAGTGGGATACGCAGTATTTT. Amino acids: CASTSQWDTQYF.